This T cell receptor beta chain was profiled in a study of shared clonotypes between healthy human individuals. V was shortened by 1 base and J by 7 bases, with 13 bases between the two germline ends. The CDR3 consists of 14 residues. Germline V CDR1 and CDR2: SGHTA, FQGNSA. Splitting of each subset's genomic DNA was done evenly across several immunoSEQ plates. The repertoire was sequenced with immunoSEQ multiplex PCR; TCRdb's copy has only in-frame clones and lacks some. The table has about 520,000 clones, around 73% seen once. Sequencing was carried out using PBMCs. The clonotype comes from a woman in her 40s in good health. Some clones in this sample may be carry-over from other donors' samples. This chain connects TRBV7-2 to TRBJ1-2; D unclear. The CDR3 bases are TGTGCCAGCAGCTTAGGTCTGGGATCGGGTGGCTACACCTTC. The encoded protein is CASSLGLGSGGYTF.